A selection of T cell receptor beta chains follows, all from one sample in a study of blood T cell repertoires in COVID-19. Clones were read by immunoSEQ multiplex PCR, and TCRdb kept only the in-frame ones, dropping some. The sample lists roughly 43,000 clones, 86% occurring once. The sequenced material came from peripheral blood. The receptors come from a man aged 55 to 70 with active COVID-19. The CDR3 runs from the conserved cysteine through the conserved F or W. D genes are given only for firm matches. Clone size, where shown, is once, few, many, or a class for clones that have expanded.

j_call,v_call,d_call,clone_size,cdr3_aa,cdr3_nt
TRBJ2-3,TRBV11-2,-,-,CASSLGVAGTDTQYF,TGTGCCAGCAGCTTAGGGGTGGCGGGCACAGATACGCAGTATTTT
TRBJ2-1,TRBV2,-,few,CASRRDNNEQFF,TGTGCCAGCAGGCGGGATAACAATGAGCAGTTCTTC
TRBJ1-5,TRBV10-3,-,once,CAISDRGLPQHF,TGTGCCATCAGTGACAGGGGTCTGCCCCAGCATTTT
TRBJ2-7,TRBV20-1,-,-,CSARDYYEQYF,TGCAGTGCTAGGGACTACTACGAGCAGTACTTC
TRBJ2-1,TRBV18,-,-,CASSPSGDEQFF,TGTGCCAGCTCACCCTCGGGGGATGAGCAGTTCTTC
TRBJ1-1,TRBV10-3,-,-,CAISERQHEEAFF,TGTGCCATCAGTGAGAGACAGCACGAGGAAGCTTTCTTT
TRBJ2-2,TRBV19,-,-,CASSIWGQNTGELFF,TGTGCCAGTAGTATTTGGGGACAAAACACCGGGGAGCTGTTTTTT
TRBJ1-2,TRBV18,TRBD1,-,CASSPSGTGYGYTF,TGTGCCAGCTCACCATCCGGGACAGGATACGGCTACACCTTC
TRBJ2-7,TRBV6-5,TRBD1,few,CASRDRGYEQYF,TGTGCCAGCAGGGACAGGGGCTACGAGCAGTACTTC
TRBJ2-1,TRBV27,TRBD2,-,CASSLLAGGRGNEQFF,TGTGCCAGCAGTTTACTAGCGGGAGGCAGGGGCAATGAGCAGTTCTTC
TRBJ2-1,TRBV4-3,TRBD2,-,CASSQVISGGPFNEQFF,TGCGCCAGCAGCCAAGTCATTTCGGGAGGGCCGTTCAATGAGCAGTTCTTC
TRBJ1-1,TRBV20-1,-,-,CRTEMNTEAFF,TGCCGGACAGAGATGAACACTGAAGCTTTCTTT
TRBJ2-5,TRBV4-1,-,-,CASSQRVGTQQETQYF,TGCGCCAGCAGCCAGCGCGTGGGGACACAGCAAGAGACCCAGTACTTC
TRBJ2-7,TRBV5-8,-,-,CASSQLGLAYEQYF,TGTGCCAGCAGCCAGTTGGGACTCGCCTACGAGCAGTACTTC
TRBJ2-6,TRBV8-1,-,-,CGSSLLIATSRANVLTF,TGTGGCAGTTCATTGCTGATAGCCACAAGTCGGGCCAACGTCCTGACTTTC
TRBJ1-2,TRBV6-4,-,once,CASSDGRGEVGGYTF,TGTGCCAGCAGTGATGGGAGGGGGGAAGTTGGCGGCTACACCTTC
TRBJ2-1,TRBV4-2,TRBD2,-,CASSQDLGLAGSSYNEQFF,TGTGCCAGCAGCCAAGATTTAGGGCTAGCGGGGAGCTCCTACAATGAGCAGTTCTTC
TRBJ1-2,TRBV9,TRBD1,-,CASSVGDRDLSYTF,TGTGCCAGCAGCGTAGGGGACAGGGACTTAAGCTACACCTTC
TRBJ2-2,TRBV28,-,-,CASGTANTGELFF,TGTGCCAGCGGCACCGCGAACACCGGGGAGCTGTTTTTT
TRBJ2-7,TRBV9,-,-,CASSVDRNSYEQYF,TGTGCCAGCAGCGTTGACAGGAATAGCTACGAGCAGTACTTC
TRBJ2-5,TRBV7-2,TRBD2,once,CASSLRSAASGQETQYF,TGTGCCAGCAGCTTACGTTCCGCGGCTAGCGGACAAGAGACCCAGTACTTC
TRBJ1-2,TRBV3-1/TRBV3-2,-,-,CASSQRSYGYTF,TGTGCCAGCAGCCAGCGAAGCTATGGCTACACCTTC
TRBJ1-5,TRBV18,-,few,CASSLANEDQPQHF,TGTGCCAGCTCACTGGCCAACGAGGATCAGCCCCAGCATTTT
TRBJ2-7,TRBV6-5,-,-,CATKDWSSYEQYF,TGTGCCACCAAGGACTGGAGCTCCTACGAGCAGTACTTC
TRBJ1-5,TRBV24-1,-,-,CATRGGCSNQPQHF,TGTGCCACCAGGGGGGGTTGTAGCAATCAGCCCCAGCATTTT
TRBJ2-2,TRBV4-2,TRBD2,-,CASSQDGDYRSGELFF,TGTGCCAGCAGCCAAGATGGGGACTACCGTTCCGGGGAGCTGTTTTTT
TRBJ1-6,TRBV7-9,-,-,CASSLDAGILHF,TGTGCCAGCAGCTTAGACGCGGGGATCCTCCACTTT
TRBJ2-3,TRBV6-2/TRBV6-3,TRBD2,-,CASSPGLAGEGGDTQYF,TGTGCCAGCAGCCCCGGTCTAGCGGGAGAAGGCGGTGATACGCAGTATTTT
TRBJ1-4,TRBV7-2,-,-,CASSRDNLNEKLFF,TGTGCCAGCAGCCGGGACAACTTAAATGAAAAACTGTTTTTT
TRBJ2-1,TRBV4-1,TRBD2,-,CASSQERVRIGLAGVHSNEQFF,TGCGCCAGCAGCCAAGAACGTGTAAGAATCGGACTAGCGGGAGTTCATTCCAATGAGCAGTTCTTC
TRBJ1-2,TRBV20-1,-,-,CSASEFADRGYTF,TGCAGTGCTAGTGAATTCGCGGACAGAGGCTACACCTTC
TRBJ1-1,TRBV28,-,-,CASSFPEVLHF,TGTGCCAGCAGTTTCCCCGAGGTCCTACACTTT
TRBJ1-5,TRBV10-2,-,-,CASSESTGQPQHF,TGCGCCAGCAGTGAGTCGACGGGACAGCCCCAGCATTTT
TRBJ2-7,TRBV20-1,-,-,CSASDRYEQYF,TGCAGTGCTAGCGACAGGTACGAGCAGTACTTC
TRBJ2-5,TRBV30,TRBD1,-,CAWSLTGGVETQYF,TGTGCCTGGAGTCTCACAGGGGGCGTAGAGACCCAGTACTTC
TRBJ2-7,TRBV7-9,-,few,CASSLTAEQYF,TGTGCCAGCAGCCTGACAGCCGAGCAGTACTTC
TRBJ2-1,TRBV18,TRBD2,-,CASSLMTSGRALDEQFF,TGTGCCAGCTCCCTAATGACTAGCGGGAGGGCCTTGGATGAGCAGTTCTTC
TRBJ2-6,TRBV19,TRBD2,-,CASQGGAGANVLTF,TGTGCCAGCCAGGGAGGGGCTGGGGCCAACGTCCTGACTTTC
TRBJ2-7,TRBV6-5,-,once,CASTNPTSYEQYF,TGTGCCAGCACCAACCCTACTTCATACGAGCAGTACTTC
TRBJ2-7,TRBV10-3,TRBD1,-,CAISELFYPGQGRYEQYF,TGTGCCATCAGTGAGTTATTTTACCCGGGACAGGGGAGGTACGAGCAGTACTTC
TRBJ1-5,TRBV28,-,-,CASSLRTAKYSNQPQHF,TGTGCCAGCAGTCTACGGACAGCCAAATATAGCAATCAGCCCCAGCATTTT
TRBJ1-1,TRBV6-2/TRBV6-3,-,-,CASIPTGNTEAFF,TGTGCCAGCATCCCGACAGGCAACACTGAAGCTTTCTTT
TRBJ2-3,TRBV6-5,-,-,CASSYSSLASHTQYF,TGTGCCAGCAGTTACTCGAGCCTAGCGTCACATACGCAGTATTTT
TRBJ1-1,TRBV19,-,-,CASTQGENTEAFF,TGTGCCAGTACCCAAGGAGAAAACACTGAAGCTTTCTTT
TRBJ2-1,TRBV6-5,TRBD1,-,CASSPGQGYNEQFF,TGTGCCAGCAGCCCGGGACAGGGTTACAATGAGCAGTTCTTC
TRBJ2-3,TRBV5-1,-,-,CASSPSGTDTQYF,TGCGCCAGCTCTCCTAGCGGCACAGATACGCAGTATTTT